Listed here is a single T cell receptor (beta chain). No antigen is known for it. TCRdb ran MiXCR on the reads and lists one entry per CDR3 protein. The sample lists roughly 10,000 distinct CDR3 sequences, about 19% occurring once. The data stem from a study of liver allograft versus peripheral blood T cells. Across the study: Blood and transplanted-liver T cell receptor repertoires from recipients were compared. Study outcomes and limitations: T cell receptor repertoires inside liver allografts reportedly differed from those in peripheral blood.

The CDR3 sequence is 13 residues long. Trimming left V 5 bases short and J 8 bases short, with 10 bases between. CDR1 is SGHNT and CDR2 is YENEEA in the germline V gene. This sequence originates from a human patient who had a liver transplant. Some of the T cells might come from the graft donor. The rearrangement links TRBV11-3 to TRBJ1-6, with D possibly being TRBD1 (5 bases). CDR3 in amino acids: CASSQSRDSPLHF. As DNA, the CDR3 is TGTGCCAGCAGCCAATCCAGGGATTCACCCCTCCACTTT.